This TCR beta chain was retrieved from a study of OX40 agonist ivuxolimab in advanced cancers. Libraries were prepared by immunoSEQ multiplex PCR; TCRdb keeps only in-frame clonotypes and omits some of them. The table shows some 17,000 clones, with around 77% occurring only once. This clone was found once. Germline loops: CDR1 SGDLS, CDR2 YYNGEE. The CDR3 sequence is 15 residues long. After removal of 3 bases from V and 6 bases from J, the junction contained 8 bases not matched to a gene. The chain joins TRBV9 to TRBJ2-1; 8 nucleotides align to TRBD2. This TCR was sampled from an adult with an advanced solid tumor such as melanoma, head and neck, liver or kidney cancer. The sample here was CD4+ or CD8+ T cells sorted from blood, taken in a trial of the OX40 agonist ivuxolimab. Here the CDR3 reads CASSERLAGLNEQFF. DNA for the CDR3: TGTGCCAGCAGCGAACGGCTAGCGGGCCTCAATGAGCAGTTCTTC.